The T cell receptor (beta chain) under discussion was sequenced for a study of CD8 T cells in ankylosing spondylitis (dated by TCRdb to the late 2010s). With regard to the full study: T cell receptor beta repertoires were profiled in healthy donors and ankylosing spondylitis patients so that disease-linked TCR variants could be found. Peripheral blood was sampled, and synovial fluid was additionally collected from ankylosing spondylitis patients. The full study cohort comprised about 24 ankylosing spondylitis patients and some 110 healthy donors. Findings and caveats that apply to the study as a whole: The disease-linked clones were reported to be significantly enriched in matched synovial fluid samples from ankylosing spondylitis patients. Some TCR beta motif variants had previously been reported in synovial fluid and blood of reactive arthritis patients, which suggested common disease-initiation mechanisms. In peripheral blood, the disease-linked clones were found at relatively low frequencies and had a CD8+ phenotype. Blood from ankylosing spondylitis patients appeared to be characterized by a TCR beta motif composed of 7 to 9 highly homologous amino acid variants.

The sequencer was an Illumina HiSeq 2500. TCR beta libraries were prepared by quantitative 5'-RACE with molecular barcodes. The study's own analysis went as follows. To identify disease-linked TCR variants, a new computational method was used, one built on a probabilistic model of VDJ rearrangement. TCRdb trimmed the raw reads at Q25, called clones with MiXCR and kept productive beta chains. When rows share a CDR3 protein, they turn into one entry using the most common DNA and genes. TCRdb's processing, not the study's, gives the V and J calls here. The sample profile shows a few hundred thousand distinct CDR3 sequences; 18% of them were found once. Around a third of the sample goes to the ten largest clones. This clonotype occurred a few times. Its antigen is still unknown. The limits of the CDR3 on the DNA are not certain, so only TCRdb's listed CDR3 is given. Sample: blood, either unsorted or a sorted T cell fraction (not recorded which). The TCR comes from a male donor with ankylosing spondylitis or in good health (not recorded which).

The CDR3 amino acid sequence is: CASSFGTGTTF. The V gene is TRBV12-3 or TRBV12-4 and the J gene is TRBJ2-3; the table's D call, TRBD1, was not checked against the DNA. Including cysteine and phenylalanine, the CDR3 has 11 amino acids.